This entry concerns a single T cell receptor (beta chain). The antigen is unknown. The sample originates from a study of a mutant IDH1 vaccine in newly diagnosed glioma. Study summary: The treated group averaged about 41 years old and was roughly 60% male, roughly 38% female. Antecedent treatment encompassed radiotherapy, temozolomide, or their combination; the majority received both. Study findings and constraints: Pseudoprogression apparently tracked independently of changes in top peripheral T cell clonotypes. Most patients, 85% to 95%, showed vaccine-induced immune responses.

Indicated time point: week 5, during vaccination. Vaccination comprised doses that each held 300 ug of mutant IDH1 20-mer peptide, plus topical imiquimod. Clones were sequenced by immunoSEQ multiplex PCR, and TCRdb holds only the in-frame ones, with some missing. The sample includes tens of thousands of clones, 75% to 85% of them seen just once. Deletions cut 3 bases from V and 5 bases from J, with 16 bases between. The germline gives CDR1 MNHEY, CDR2 SVGAGI. This CDR3 has 15 amino acids. This rearrangement joins TRBV6-5 to TRBJ2-5; D remains ambiguous. The specimen was PBMCs, collected from a glioma patient whose treatment included an IDH1 peptide vaccine. The origin of this receptor is a man in his forties with glioma. The CDR3 nucleotides read TGTGCCAGCAGTTATTTCGGAAACAACGGGGAGACCCAGTACTTC. Its translation: CASSYFGNNGETQYF.